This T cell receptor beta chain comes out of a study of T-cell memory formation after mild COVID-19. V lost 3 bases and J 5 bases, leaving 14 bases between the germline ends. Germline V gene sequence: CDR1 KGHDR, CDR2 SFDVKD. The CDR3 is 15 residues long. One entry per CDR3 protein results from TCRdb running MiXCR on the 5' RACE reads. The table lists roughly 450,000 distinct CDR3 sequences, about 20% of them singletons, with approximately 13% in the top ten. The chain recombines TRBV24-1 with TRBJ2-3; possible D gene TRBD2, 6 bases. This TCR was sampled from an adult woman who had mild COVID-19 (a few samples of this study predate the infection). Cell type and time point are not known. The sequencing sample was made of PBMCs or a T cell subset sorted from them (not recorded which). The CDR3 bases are TGTGCCACCAGTGATATCCGGGACTTATTAGATACGCAGTATTTT. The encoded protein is CATSDIRDLLDTQYF.